The TCR beta chain described here comes from a study of T-cell memory formation after mild COVID-19. Study summary: Clustering of TCRs was largely donor specific. Study results and limitations: The pre-infection memory compartment contained some responding clones, suggesting cross-reactive memory joined.

The 5'RACE method, run with constant-segment primers, produced TCR alpha and TCR beta cDNA libraries (carrying sample barcodes and UMIs). TCRdb analysed the 5' RACE reads with MiXCR anew, one entry per CDR3 protein. The sample consists of approximately 500,000 distinct CDR3 sequences, 20% to 25% of them appearing once. Of note for this clonotype: Its antigen is as yet unknown.

The CDR3 extends over 13 amino acids. The germline gives CDR1 SQVTM, CDR2 ANQGSEA. Trimming stripped 4 bases from V and 1 base from J, with 7 bases between. This sequence joins TRBV29-1 and TRBJ2-2; D not resolved. The sample consisted of PBMCs or a T cell subset sorted from them (not recorded which). This receptor was obtained from an adult woman who had mild COVID-19 (a few samples of this study predate the infection). Cell type and time point are not known. CDR3 sequence: CSVVPRNTGELFF. The CDR3 bases are TGCAGCGTTGTCCCCAGGAACACCGGGGAGCTGTTTTTT.